Presented here are 4 T cell receptor beta chains from one specimen sequenced in a study of T cell changes during pregnancy in multiple sclerosis. Libraries were prepared by immunoSEQ multiplex PCR; TCRdb keeps only in-frame clonotypes and omits some of them. This table has about 47,000 clones, 85% to 95% appearing once. The sequencing used peripheral blood, collected in the second trimester of pregnancy. All receptors derive from a female donor with multiple sclerosis, enrolled in a pregnancy study.

The J gene is TRBJ2-1, the V gene TRBV9; 16 positions match TRBD2. The CDR3 is 15 amino acids. V trimming: 3 bases; J trimming: 10 bases; junction bases outside the gene matches: 4. The V gene's germline CDR1 is SGDLS and CDR2 YYNGEE. The CDR3 region has the DNA TGTGCCAGCAGCGCCGGGACTAGCGGGAGGGGCGAGCAGTTCTTC. Its protein is CASSAGTSGRGEQFF.

This chain connects TRBV5-5 to TRBJ2-5; D gene unclear. Between the trimmed V and J ends, which lost 5 bases and 5 bases, there was a span of 10 bases. Germline V CDR1 and CDR2: SGHKS, YYEKEE (reference sequence). The CDR3 loop spans 12 amino acids. This CDR3 reads CASSRSVETQYF. CDR3 in DNA: TGTGCCAGCAGTCGAAGCGTGGAGACCCAGTACTTC.

The V gene is TRBV14, the J gene TRBJ2-5; TRBD2 matches 7 bases. This CDR3 comprises 13 residues. Trimming cost V 9 bases and J 2 bases; bases outside gene matches: 6. Germline V gene data show CDR1 as SGHDN and CDR2 as FVKESK. CDR3 region: CASGSGLQETQYF. The CDR3 bases are TGTGCCAGTGGTAGCGGGCTACAAGAGACCCAGTACTTC.

The rearrangement links TRBV5-1 to TRBJ2-7, with D perhaps matching TRBD2 (6 bases). Per the germline V gene, CDR1 is SGHRS and CDR2 is YFSETQ. This CDR3 region has 17 residues. The V gene lost 0 bases and the J gene lost 7 bases, with 23 bases spanning the gap. The CDR3 DNA is TGCGCCAGCAGCTTGGAGTGGTACAGGACGGAGGGCGGGGAGCAGTACTTC. Its translation is CASSLEWYRTEGGEQYF. The whole variable domain, remainder taken from reference TRBV5-1 and TRBJ2-7, is KAGVTQTPRYLIKTRGQQVTLSCSPISGHRSVSWYQQTPGQGLQFLFEYFSETQRNKGNFPGRFSGRQFSNSRSEMNVSTLELGDSALYLCASSLEWYRTEGGEQYFGPGTRLTVT.